The rows below give T cell receptor beta chains drawn from one sample of a study of shared clonotypes between healthy human individuals. TCRdb's table, derived via immunoSEQ multiplex PCR, lists solely in-frame clones and lacks some. The sample holds 2,500,000 or so clones, approximately 90% seen once. Sequenced sample: naive CD4+ T cells sorted from blood. The receptors derive from a man between 18 and 29 years old in good health. CDR3s include the opening cysteine and the closing phenylalanine or tryptophan. The D gene is left open where the match is weak. Clone size, where shown, is once, few, many, or a class for clones that have expanded.

TRBD1,TRBV18,TRBJ2-1,.,TGTGCCAGCTCACCGGGGCGAGGGGGCAGCGATGAGCAGTTCTTC,CASSPGRGGSDEQFF
.,TRBV10-3,TRBJ1-1,.,TGTGCCATCAGTGAGTCACTGTCGAACACTGAAGCTTTCTTT,CAISESLSNTEAFF
.,TRBV9,TRBJ2-7,few,TGTGCCAGCAGCGTAGGGACCAGGGTTTATGGAGACGAGCAGTACTTC,CASSVGTRVYGDEQYF
.,TRBV14,TRBJ2-5,.,TGTGCCAGCAGCCAAGATGTCACGGGGTGGCAAGAGACCCAGTACTTC,CASSQDVTGWQETQYF
.,TRBV30,TRBJ2-4,.,TGTGCCTGGAGTGTACCGAGTAGGAGGGACAAAAACATTCAGTACTTC,CAWSVPSRRDKNIQYF
TRBD1,TRBV29-1,TRBJ2-5,.,TGCAGCGTTCAGGGGGCGAAGACCCAGTACTTC,CSVQGAKTQYF
.,TRBV6-6,TRBJ1-2,.,TGTGCCAGCAGCCTCGGGACCTATGGCTACACCTTC,CASSLGTYGYTF
TRBD1,TRBV30,TRBJ2-7,.,TGTGCCTGGAGCCCCGGGACAGGGGGCTACGAGCAGTACTTC,CAWSPGTGGYEQYF
.,TRBV5-4,TRBJ2-2,.,TGTGCCAGCAGCTTGAGCCGTCCGAACACCGGGGAGCTGTTTTTT,CASSLSRPNTGELFF
TRBD2,TRBV5-1,TRBJ2-3,.,TGCGCCAGCAGCTCGAAACTAGCGGGTACTAGCACAGATACGCAGTATTTT,CASSSKLAGTSTDTQYF
.,TRBV30,TRBJ2-6,.,TGTGCCTGGAGTCTTAGCTCTGGGGCCAACGTCCTGACTTTC,CAWSLSSGANVLTF
.,TRBV7-9,TRBJ2-7,.,TGTGCCAGCAGCTTATCAGGGGCCGTACGGTGGCAGTACTTC,CASSLSGAVRWQYF
.,TRBV5-1,TRBJ2-5,.,TGCGCCAGCAGCTTGGCCGGGGGAGCCGAGACCCAGTACTTC,CASSLAGGAETQYF
.,TRBV5-1,TRBJ1-4,.,TGCGCCAGCAGCTTGGGAGGGGCGGATGAAAAACTGTTTTTT,CASSLGGADEKLFF
.,TRBV5-4,TRBJ1-6,.,TGTGCCAGCAGCTTGGTACAGGGTGAGAATTCACCCCTCCACTTT,CASSLVQGENSPLHF
TRBD2,TRBV10-3,TRBJ2-5,.,TGTGCCATCTCTCTTAGCGGGGGTCTGGGGGAGACCCAGTACTTC,CAISLSGGLGETQYF
TRBD2,TRBV27,TRBJ2-1,.,TGTGCCAGCAGTTTCTCGCGGGGGGATGAGCAGTTCTTC,CASSFSRGDEQFF
TRBD1,TRBV11-2,TRBJ2-7,.,TGTGCCAGCCGCCAACAGGGGTACGAGCAGTACTTC,CASRQQGYEQYF
TRBD2,TRBV5-1,TRBJ2-3,.,TGCGCCAGCAGCTTGGCTAGCGGGGGGGCTGATACGCAGTATTTT,CASSLASGGADTQYF
.,TRBV6-7,TRBJ1-1,once,TGTGCCAGCAGTTACTCGATGCAGGGGTCAGAATGGACTGAAGCTTTCTTT,CASSYSMQGSEWTEAFF
.,TRBV18,TRBJ1-5,.,TGTGCCAGCTCACCTTGGGCGGACGGCCCCTCCAATCAGCCCCAGCATTTT,CASSPWADGPSNQPQHF
.,TRBV27,TRBJ2-7,.,TGTGCCAGCAGTCTTTCCGCAGTTCTCGGGACGGGGTCCTACGAGCAGTACTTC,CASSLSAVLGTGSYEQYF
.,TRBV30,TRBJ1-1,few,TGTGCCTGGAGTGTATCGGACGGGGCCGCGGCTTTCTTT,CAWSVSDGAAAFF
.,TRBV30,TRBJ1-6,.,TGTGCCTGGAGTGTAAAGACAGTGGATAATTCACCCCTCCACTTT,CAWSVKTVDNSPLHF
.,TRBV7-2,TRBJ2-1,.,TGTGCCAGCAGCTTGGCCGGGACCACCTCCTACAATGAGCAGTTCTTC,CASSLAGTTSYNEQFF